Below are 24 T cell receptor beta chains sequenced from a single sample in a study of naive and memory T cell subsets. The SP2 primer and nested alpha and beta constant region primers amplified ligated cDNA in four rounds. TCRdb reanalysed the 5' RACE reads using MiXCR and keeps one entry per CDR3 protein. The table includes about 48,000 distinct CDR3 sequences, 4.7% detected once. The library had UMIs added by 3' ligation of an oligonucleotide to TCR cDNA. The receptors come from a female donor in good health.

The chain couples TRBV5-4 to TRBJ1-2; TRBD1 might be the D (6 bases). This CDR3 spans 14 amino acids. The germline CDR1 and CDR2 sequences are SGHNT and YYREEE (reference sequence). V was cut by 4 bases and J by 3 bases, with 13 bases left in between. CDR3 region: CASSPPEGDYGYTF. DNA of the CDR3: TGTGCCAGCAGCCCGCCGGAGGGGGACTATGGCTACACCTTC.

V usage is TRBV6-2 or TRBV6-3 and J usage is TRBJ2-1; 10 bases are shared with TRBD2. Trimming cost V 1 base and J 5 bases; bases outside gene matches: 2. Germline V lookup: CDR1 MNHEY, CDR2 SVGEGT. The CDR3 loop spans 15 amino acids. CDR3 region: CASSYWTSGNNEQFF. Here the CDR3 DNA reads TGTGCCAGCAGTTACTGGACTAGCGGAAACAATGAGCAGTTCTTC.

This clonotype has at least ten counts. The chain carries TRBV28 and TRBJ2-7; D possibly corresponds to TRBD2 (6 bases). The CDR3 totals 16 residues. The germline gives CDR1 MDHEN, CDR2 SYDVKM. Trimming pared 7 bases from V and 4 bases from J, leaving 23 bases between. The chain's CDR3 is CASTSGGGVVVYEQYF. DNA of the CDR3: TGTGCCAGCACCAGTGGCGGAGGGGTGGTAGTATACGAGCAGTACTTC.

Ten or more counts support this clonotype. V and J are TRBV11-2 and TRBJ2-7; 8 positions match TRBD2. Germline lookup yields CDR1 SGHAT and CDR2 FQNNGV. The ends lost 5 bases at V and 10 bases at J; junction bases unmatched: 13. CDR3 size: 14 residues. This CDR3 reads CASSPVAGPAVQYF. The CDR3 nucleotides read TGTGCCAGCAGCCCAGTAGCGGGGCCGGCGGTTCAGTACTTC.

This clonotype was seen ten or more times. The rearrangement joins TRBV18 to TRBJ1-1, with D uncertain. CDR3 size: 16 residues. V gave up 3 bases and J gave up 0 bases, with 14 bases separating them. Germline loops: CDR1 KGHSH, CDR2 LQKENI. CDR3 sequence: CASSPTQIDMNTEAFF. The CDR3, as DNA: TGTGCCAGCTCACCGACTCAGATCGACATGAACACTGAAGCTTTCTTT. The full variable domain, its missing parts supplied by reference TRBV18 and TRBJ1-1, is NAGVMQNPRHLVRRRGQEARLRCSPMKGHSHVYWYRQLPEEGLKFMVYLQKENIIDESGMPKERFSAEFPKEGPSILRIQQVVRGDSAAYFCASSPTQIDMNTEAFFGQGTRLTVV.

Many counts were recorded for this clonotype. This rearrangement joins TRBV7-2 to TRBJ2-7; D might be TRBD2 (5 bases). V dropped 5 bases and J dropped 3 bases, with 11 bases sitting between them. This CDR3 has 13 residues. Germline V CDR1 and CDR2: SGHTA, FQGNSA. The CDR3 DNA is TGTGCCAGCAGCCCAGAGGGCAGCTACGAGCAGTACTTC. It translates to CASSPEGSYEQYF.

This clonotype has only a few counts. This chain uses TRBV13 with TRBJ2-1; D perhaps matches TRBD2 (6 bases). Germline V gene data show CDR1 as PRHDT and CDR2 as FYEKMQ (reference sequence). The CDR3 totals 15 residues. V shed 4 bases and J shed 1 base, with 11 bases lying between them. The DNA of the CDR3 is TGTGCCAGCAGCTCTTCCGGGGGTTCCTACAATGAGCAGTTCTTC. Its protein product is CASSSSGGSYNEQFF.

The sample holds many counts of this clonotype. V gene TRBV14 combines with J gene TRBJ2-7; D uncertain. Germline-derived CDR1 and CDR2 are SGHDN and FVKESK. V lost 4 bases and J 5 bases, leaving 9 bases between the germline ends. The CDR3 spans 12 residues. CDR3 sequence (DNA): TGTGCCAGCAGCCGCCTAGGGAACGAGCAGTACTTC. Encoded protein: CASSRLGNEQYF.

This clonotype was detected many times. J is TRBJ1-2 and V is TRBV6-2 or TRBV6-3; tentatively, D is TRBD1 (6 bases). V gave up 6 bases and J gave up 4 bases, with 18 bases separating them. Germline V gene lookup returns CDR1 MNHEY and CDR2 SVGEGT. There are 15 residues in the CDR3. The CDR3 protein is CASSRAGQQFYGYTF. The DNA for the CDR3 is TGTGCCAGCAGCCGAGCCGGACAGCAATTCTATGGCTACACCTTC.

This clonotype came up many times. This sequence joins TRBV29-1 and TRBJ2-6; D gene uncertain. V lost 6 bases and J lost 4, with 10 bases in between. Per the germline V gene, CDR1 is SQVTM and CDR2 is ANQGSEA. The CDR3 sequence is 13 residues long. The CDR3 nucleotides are TGCAGCGTCATCATTGGCGGGGCCAACGTCCTGACTTTC. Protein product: CSVIIGGANVLTF.

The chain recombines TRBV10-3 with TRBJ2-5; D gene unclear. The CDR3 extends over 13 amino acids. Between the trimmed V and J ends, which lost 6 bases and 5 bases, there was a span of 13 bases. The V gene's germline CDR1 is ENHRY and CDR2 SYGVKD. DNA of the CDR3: TGTGCCATCAGGATGGACCCTTCCGAGACCCAGTACTTC. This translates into CAIRMDPSETQYF.

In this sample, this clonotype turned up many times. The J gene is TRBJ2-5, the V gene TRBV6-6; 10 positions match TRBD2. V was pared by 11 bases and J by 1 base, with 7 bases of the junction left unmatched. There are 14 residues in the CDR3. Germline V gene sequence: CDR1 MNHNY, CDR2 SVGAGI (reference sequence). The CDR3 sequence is CAASGRVLQETQYF. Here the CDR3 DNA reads TGTGCCGCCAGCGGGAGGGTCCTCCAAGAGACCCAGTACTTC.

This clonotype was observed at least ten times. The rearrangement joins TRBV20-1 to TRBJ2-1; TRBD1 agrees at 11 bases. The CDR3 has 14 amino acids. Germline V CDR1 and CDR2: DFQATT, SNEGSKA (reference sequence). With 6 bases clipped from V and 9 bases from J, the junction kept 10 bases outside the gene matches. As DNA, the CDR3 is TGCAGTGCCCCAGGGAGGACAGGGGGCTTTGAGCAGTTCTTC. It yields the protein CSAPGRTGGFEQFF.

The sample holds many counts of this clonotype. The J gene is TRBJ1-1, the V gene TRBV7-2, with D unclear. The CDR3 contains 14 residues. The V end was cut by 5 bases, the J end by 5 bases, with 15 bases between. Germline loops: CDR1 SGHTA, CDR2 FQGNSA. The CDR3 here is CASSPIGGRTEAFF. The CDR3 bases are TGTGCCAGCAGCCCCATCGGAGGAAGGACTGAAGCTTTCTTT.

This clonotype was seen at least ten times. The CDR3: CASSKMTSKYNEQFF. CDR3 sequence (DNA): TGTGCCAGCAGTAAGATGACTAGTAAATACAATGAGCAGTTCTTC. The chain employs TRBV6-2 or TRBV6-3 and TRBJ2-1, with D tentatively TRBD2 (6 bases). The V end lost 5 bases, the J end lost 4 bases, and 15 bases lay between the germline ends. The CDR3 has 15 amino acids. Germline V gives CDR1 MNHEY, CDR2 SVGEGT.

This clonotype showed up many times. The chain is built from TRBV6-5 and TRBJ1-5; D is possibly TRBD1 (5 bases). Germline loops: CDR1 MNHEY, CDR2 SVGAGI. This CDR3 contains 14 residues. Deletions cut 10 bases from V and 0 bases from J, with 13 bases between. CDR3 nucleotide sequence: TGTGCCACCAGACTGGACAATAGCAATCAGCCCCAGCATTTT. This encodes CATRLDNSNQPQHF.

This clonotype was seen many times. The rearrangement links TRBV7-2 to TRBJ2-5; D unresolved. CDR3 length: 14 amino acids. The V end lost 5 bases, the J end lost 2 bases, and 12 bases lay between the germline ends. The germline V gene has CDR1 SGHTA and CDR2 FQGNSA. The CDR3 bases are TGTGCCAGCAGCCCCGGACCTTTACAAGAGACCCAGTACTTC. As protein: CASSPGPLQETQYF.

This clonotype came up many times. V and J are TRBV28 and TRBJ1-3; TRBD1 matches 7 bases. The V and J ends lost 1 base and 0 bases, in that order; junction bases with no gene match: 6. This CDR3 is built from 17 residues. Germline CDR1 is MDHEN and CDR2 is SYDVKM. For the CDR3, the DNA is TGTGCCAGCAGTTTATCGGCAGGGGGAAACTCTGGAAACACCATATATTTT. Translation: CASSLSAGGNSGNTIYF. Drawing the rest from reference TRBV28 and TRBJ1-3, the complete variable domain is DVKVTQSSRYLVKRTGEKVFLECVQDMDHENMFWYRQDPGLGLRLIYFSYDVKMKEKGDIPEGYSVSREKKERFSLILESASTNQTSMYLCASSLSAGGNSGNTIYFGEGSWLTVV.

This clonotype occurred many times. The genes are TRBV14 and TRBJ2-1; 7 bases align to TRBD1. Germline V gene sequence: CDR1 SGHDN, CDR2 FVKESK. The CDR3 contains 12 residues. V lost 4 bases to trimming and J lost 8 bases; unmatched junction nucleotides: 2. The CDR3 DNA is TGTGCCAGCAGCCGGCAGGGGGATGAGCAGTTCTTC. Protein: CASSRQGDEQFF.

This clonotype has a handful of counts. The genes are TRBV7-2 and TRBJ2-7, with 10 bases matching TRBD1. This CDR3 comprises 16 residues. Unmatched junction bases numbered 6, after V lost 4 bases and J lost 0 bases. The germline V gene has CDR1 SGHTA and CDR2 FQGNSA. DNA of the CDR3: TGTGCCAGCAGCTCGGCCTGGACAGGGGGCTCCTACGAGCAGTACTTC. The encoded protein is CASSSAWTGGSYEQYF.

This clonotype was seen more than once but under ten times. The CDR3 is CSGNSGSGANVLTF. CDR3 DNA sequence: TGCAGCGGTAATTCAGGCTCTGGGGCCAACGTCCTGACTTTC. The gene calls are TRBV29-1 and TRBJ2-6; D remains ambiguous. CDR1 and CDR2 (germline): SQVTM, ANQGSEA. This CDR3 has 14 residues. Trimming cost V 7 bases and J 0 bases, with 10 bases left between them.

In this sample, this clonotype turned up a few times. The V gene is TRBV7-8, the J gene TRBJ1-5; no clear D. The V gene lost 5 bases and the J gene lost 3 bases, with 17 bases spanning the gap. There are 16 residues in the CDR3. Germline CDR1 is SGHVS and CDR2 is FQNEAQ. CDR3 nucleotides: TGTGCCAGCAGCCCTAAGTATTACCGGGACAATCAGCCCCAGCATTTT. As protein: CASSPKYYRDNQPQHF.

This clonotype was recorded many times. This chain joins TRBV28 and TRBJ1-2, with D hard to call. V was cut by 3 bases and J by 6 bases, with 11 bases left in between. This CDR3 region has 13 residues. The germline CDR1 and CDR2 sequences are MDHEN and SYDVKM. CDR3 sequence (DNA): TGTGCCAGCAGTTTGCTCTCCTCCAATGGCTACACCTTC. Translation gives CASSLLSSNGYTF.

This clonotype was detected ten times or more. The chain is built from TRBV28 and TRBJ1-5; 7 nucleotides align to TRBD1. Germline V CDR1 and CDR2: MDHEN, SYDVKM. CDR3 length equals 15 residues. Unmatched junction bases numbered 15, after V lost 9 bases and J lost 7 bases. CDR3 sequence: CASGDSRFGRQPQHF. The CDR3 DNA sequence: TGTGCCAGTGGGGACAGCAGATTTGGGAGGCAGCCCCAGCATTTT.